The clone carrying this T cell receptor beta chain was seen a handful of times. Its antigen is not identified. MiXCR, applied by TCRdb to the 5' RACE reads, yields one record per CDR3 protein. The repertoire has around 450,000 distinct CDR3 sequences, about 14% of them found once; the top ten carry about 0.54%. This specimen belongs to a study of identical twins. Regarding the study as a whole: Surplus twin overlap in beta out-of-frame sequences was less pronounced. The study based its conclusions on cross-sectional statistical analysis and did not follow the same donors. Compared with models, monozygotic twins showed more out-of-frame TCR alpha sharing.

Germline V gene lookup returns CDR1 LGHDT and CDR2 YNNKEL (reference sequence). The ends lost 3 bases at V and 9 bases at J; junction bases unmatched: 14. CDR3 length equals 17 residues. This sample was also put to use in a study of yellow fever vaccine responses in identical twins.

Sequenced material: CD4+ T cells sorted from blood. V is TRBV3-1 and J is TRBJ2-1; TRBD2 matches 10 bases. This sequence was found in a young woman in good health. This CDR3 is CASSHDREASGSGEQFF. As DNA, the CDR3 is TGTGCCAGCAGCCACGACCGGGAGGCTAGCGGGAGTGGTGAGCAGTTCTTC.